This T cell receptor beta chain is drawn from a study of early stage breast cancer tumors. TCRdb's table, derived via immunoSEQ multiplex PCR, lists solely in-frame clones and lacks some. This sample has several thousand clones, with roughly 70% found just once. Trimming removed 0 bases at V and 0 bases at J, with 5 bases between. The CDR3 is 14 amino acids. Germline assignment: CDR1 SEHNR and CDR2 FQNEAQ (reference sequence). The receptor comes from a person aged 45-60 years with breast cancer. The V and J genes are TRBV7-9 and TRBJ2-5; D is unclear. The source material was breast tumor tissue. Here the CDR3 reads CASSLARDQETQYF. CDR3 nucleotide sequence: TGTGCCAGCAGCTTAGCACGTGACCAAGAGACCCAGTACTTC.